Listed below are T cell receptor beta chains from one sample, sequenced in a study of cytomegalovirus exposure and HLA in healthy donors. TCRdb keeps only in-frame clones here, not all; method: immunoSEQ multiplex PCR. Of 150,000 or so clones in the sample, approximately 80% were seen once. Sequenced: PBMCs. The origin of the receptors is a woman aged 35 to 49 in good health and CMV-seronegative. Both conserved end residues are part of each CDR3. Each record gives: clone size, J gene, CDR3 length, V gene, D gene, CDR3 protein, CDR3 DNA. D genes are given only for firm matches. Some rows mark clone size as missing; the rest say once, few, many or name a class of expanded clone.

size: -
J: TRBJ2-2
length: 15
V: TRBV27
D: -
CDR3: CASRLDGLRAGELFF
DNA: -

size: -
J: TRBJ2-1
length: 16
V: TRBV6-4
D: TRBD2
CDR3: CASSEVGGGVADEQFF
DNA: TGTGCCAGCAGTGAAGTCGGCGGGGGTGTCGCAGATGAGCAGTTCTTC

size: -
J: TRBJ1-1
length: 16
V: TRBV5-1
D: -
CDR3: CASSSRKDSMNTEAFF
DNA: TGCGCCAGCAGCTCACGCAAGGACAGCATGAACACTGAAGCTTTCTTT

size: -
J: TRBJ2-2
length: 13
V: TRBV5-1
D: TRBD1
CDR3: CASGNQGAGELFF
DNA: TGCGCCAGCGGCAACCAGGGGGCCGGGGAGCTGTTTTTT

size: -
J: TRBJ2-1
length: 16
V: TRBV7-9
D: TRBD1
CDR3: CASRAGTGSSYNEQFF
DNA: TGTGCCAGCAGGGCCGGGACAGGGAGCTCCTACAATGAGCAGTTCTTC

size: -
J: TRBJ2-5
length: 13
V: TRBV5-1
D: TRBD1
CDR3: CASSPDRAETQYF
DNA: TGCGCCAGCAGCCCCGACAGGGCAGAGACCCAGTACTTC

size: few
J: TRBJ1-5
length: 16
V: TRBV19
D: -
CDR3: CASTLRGGYSNQPQHF
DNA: TGTGCCAGTACCCTAAGGGGCGGCTATAGCAATCAGCCCCAGCATTTT

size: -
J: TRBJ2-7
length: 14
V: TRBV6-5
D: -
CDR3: CASSYSGGQDEQYF
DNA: TGTGCCAGCAGTTACTCGGGGGGGCAGGACGAGCAGTACTTC

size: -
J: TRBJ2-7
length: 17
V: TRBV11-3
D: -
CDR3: CASSLIGGAAWSYEQYF
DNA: TGTGCCAGCAGCTTAATCGGCGGAGCCGCCTGGTCGTACGAGCAGTACTTC

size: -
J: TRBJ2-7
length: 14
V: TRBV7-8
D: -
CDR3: CASSLQTSTREQYF
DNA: TGTGCCAGCAGCTTACAGACTAGTACCCGCGAGCAGTACTTC

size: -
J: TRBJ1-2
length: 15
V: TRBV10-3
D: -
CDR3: CAISGSGSSNYGYTF
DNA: TGTGCCATCAGTGGGTCGGGGAGCAGTAACTATGGCTACACCTTC

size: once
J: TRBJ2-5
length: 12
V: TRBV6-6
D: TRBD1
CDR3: CASREDRQTQYF
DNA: TGTGCCAGCAGAGAGGACAGGCAGACCCAGTACTTC

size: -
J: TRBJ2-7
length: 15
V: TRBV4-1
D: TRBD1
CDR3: CASSRSGQGVSEQYF
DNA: TGCGCCAGCAGCCGGTCGGGACAGGGGGTGAGCGAGCAGTACTTC

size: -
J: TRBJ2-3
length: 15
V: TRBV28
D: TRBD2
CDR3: CATGTGLAGRDTQYF
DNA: TGTGCCACCGGAACGGGACTAGCGGGACGGGATACGCAGTATTTT

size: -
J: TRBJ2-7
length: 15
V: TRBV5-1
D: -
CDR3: CASSPPTGSRYEQYF
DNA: TGCGCCAGCAGCCCCCCTACAGGGTCCCGATACGAGCAGTACTTC

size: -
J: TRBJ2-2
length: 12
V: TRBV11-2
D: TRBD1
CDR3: CALLTGPGELFF
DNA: TGTGCCCTACTGACAGGGCCCGGGGAGCTGTTTTTT

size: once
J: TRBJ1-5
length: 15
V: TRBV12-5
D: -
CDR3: CASGKGQMANQPQHF
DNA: TGTGCTAGTGGCAAAGGACAGATGGCAAATCAGCCCCAGCATTTT

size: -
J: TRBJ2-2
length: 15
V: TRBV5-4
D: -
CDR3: CASSPGTLNTGELFF
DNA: TGTGCCAGCAGCCCCGGGACACTGAACACCGGGGAGCTGTTTTTT

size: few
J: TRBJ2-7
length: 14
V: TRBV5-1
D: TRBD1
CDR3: CASSAPGQGSEQYF
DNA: TGCGCCAGCAGCGCGCCGGGACAGGGAAGCGAGCAGTACTTC

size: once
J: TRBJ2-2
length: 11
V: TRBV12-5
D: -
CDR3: CASGPYGELFF
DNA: TGTGCTAGTGGTCCGTACGGGGAGCTGTTTTTT

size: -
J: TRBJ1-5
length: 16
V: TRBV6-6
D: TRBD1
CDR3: CASSRPGTGPNQPQHF
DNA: TGTGCCAGCAGCCGTCCCGGGACAGGGCCGAATCAGCCCCAGCATTTT

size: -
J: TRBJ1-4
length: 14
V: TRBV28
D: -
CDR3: CASSYIATNEKLFF
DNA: TGTGCCAGCAGTTATATCGCAACTAATGAAAAACTGTTTTTT

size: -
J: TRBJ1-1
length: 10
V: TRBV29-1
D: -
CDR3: CSVAGTEAFF
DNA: TGCAGCGTTGCGGGGACTGAAGCTTTCTTT

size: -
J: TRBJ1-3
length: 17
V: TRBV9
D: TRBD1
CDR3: CASSPRQGWDPGNTIYF
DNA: TGTGCCAGCAGCCCGCGACAGGGCTGGGATCCGGGAAACACCATATATTTT

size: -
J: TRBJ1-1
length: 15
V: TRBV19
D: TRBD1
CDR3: CASSPEQGRNTEAFF
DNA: TGTGCCAGTAGTCCGGAACAGGGGAGAAACACTGAAGCTTTCTTT

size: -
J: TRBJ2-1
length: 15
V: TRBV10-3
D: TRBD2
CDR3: CATYENLAGSNEQFF
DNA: TGTGCCACCTATGAGAACCTAGCGGGGTCTAATGAGCAGTTCTTC

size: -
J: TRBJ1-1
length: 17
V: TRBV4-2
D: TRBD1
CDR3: CASSLGTGKNMNTEAFF
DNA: TGTGCCAGCAGCCTCGGGACAGGAAAAAACATGAACACTGAAGCTTTCTTT

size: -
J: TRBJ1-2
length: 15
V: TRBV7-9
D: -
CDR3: CASSPGSREGEGYTF
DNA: TGTGCCAGCAGTCCCGGCTCCAGGGAAGGAGAGGGCTACACCTTC

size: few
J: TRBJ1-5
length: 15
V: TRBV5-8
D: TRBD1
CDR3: CASSPGQRFNQPQHF
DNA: TGTGCCAGCAGCCCGGGACAGAGGTTCAATCAGCCCCAGCATTTT

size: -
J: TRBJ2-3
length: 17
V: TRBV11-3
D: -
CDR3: CASSLRGRTSPTDTQYF
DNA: TGTGCCAGCAGCTTAAGGGGGAGGACTAGTCCCACAGATACGCAGTATTTT

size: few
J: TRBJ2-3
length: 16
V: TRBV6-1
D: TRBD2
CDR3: CASSVTSGGAIDTQYF
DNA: TGTGCCAGCAGTGTGACTAGCGGGGGGGCAATAGATACGCAGTATTTT

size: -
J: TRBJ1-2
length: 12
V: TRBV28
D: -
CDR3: CASRRERYGYTF
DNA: TGTGCCAGCAGACGGGAACGATATGGCTACACCTTC

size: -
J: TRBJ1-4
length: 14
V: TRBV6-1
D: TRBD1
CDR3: CASSDRGFNEKLFF
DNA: TGTGCCAGCAGCGACAGGGGTTTTAATGAAAAACTGTTTTTT

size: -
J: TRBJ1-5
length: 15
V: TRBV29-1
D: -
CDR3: CSVEGRGGSDQPQHF
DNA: TGCAGCGTTGAGGGGAGGGGGGGCTCGGATCAGCCCCAGCATTTT

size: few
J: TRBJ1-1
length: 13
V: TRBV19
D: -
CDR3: CAERTGMNTEAFF
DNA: TGTGCCGAACGGACGGGGATGAACACTGAAGCTTTCTTT